This T cell receptor beta chain came from a study of Ad26.COV2.S vaccination and SARS-CoV-2 variants. The table came from immunoSEQ multiplex PCR; TCRdb's copy has only in-frame clones and leaves some out. The sample has some 340,000 clones, 86% seen once; the top ten hold around 1.9%. Specified treatment: around 19 received Ad26.COV2.S at low or high dose, single or two shots; five or six received placebo; per-sample allocation not given. Collection of samples fell on day 63 after the first vaccine or placebo injection. An adult of 18-55 years in Boston served as donor. Sample: peripheral blood, taken in a trial of Ad26.COV2.S vaccine versus placebo. The receptor was isolated from a person between 18 and 65 years old who received the Ad26.COV2.S COVID-19 vaccine or a placebo.

CDR3 protein: CASSPNSGGRRETQYF. CDR3 sequence (DNA): TGTGCCAGCAGCCCAAACTCGGGGGGCCGTAGAGAGACCCAGTACTTC. This chain joins TRBV9 and TRBJ2-5; D may be TRBD2 (7 bases). This CDR3 region has 16 residues. Trimming left V 4 bases short and J 4 bases short, with 20 bases between. The germline V gene encodes CDR1 SGDLS and CDR2 YYNGEE.